This T cell receptor beta chain was sequenced during a study of T-cell memory formation after mild COVID-19. This clonotype was detected a few times. Its antigen is undetermined. Study-wide results and caveats: SARS-CoV-2 specificity of second-wave clones peaking day 37 was unconfirmed. In pre-infection memory, a portion of responding clones appeared, which suggested that cross-reactive memory joined. Day 15 to 85 contracting clones showed balanced CD4/CD8; later expanders leaned CD4+.

With 1 base clipped from V and 2 bases from J, the junction kept 6 bases outside the gene matches. This CDR3 is 15 amino acids long. Germline CDR1 and CDR2: DFQATT and SNEGSKA (reference sequence). Barcoded TCR alpha and TCR beta cDNA libraries with UMIs came from 5'RACE using constant-segment primers. TCRdb fed the 5' RACE reads into MiXCR, producing one record per CDR3 protein. The table includes about 400,000 distinct CDR3 sequences, about 25% detected once. The sequencing input was PBMCs or a T cell subset sorted from them (not recorded which). V and J are TRBV20-1 and TRBJ1-2; 8 positions agree with TRBD1. This clonotype was obtained from an adult woman who had mild COVID-19 (a few samples of this study predate the infection). Cell type and time point are not known. This CDR3 is CSARGLDRENYGYTF. The CDR3 nucleotides read TGCAGTGCTAGAGGCCTGGACAGGGAGAACTATGGCTACACCTTC.